This T cell receptor (beta chain) emerged from a study of blood T cell repertoires in COVID-19. This clone was found a few times. The table came from immunoSEQ multiplex PCR; TCRdb's copy has only in-frame clones and leaves some out. The repertoire consists of 200,000 or so clones, with 79% occurring once and the leading ten covering about 18%. Looked up from germline, CDR1 is KGHDR and CDR2 is SFDVKD. The CDR3 covers 15 residues. J was trimmed by 0 bases and V by 4 bases; bases with no gene match: 2. The sample consisted of peripheral blood. This receptor was taken from a man aged 60-69 years with active or convalescent COVID-19. The rearrangement joins TRBV24-1 to TRBJ2-7; 10 bases agree with TRBD2. CDR3 bases: TGTGCCACCAGTGACCCTAGCGGGAGCTCCTACGAGCAGTACTTC. Translated, it gives CATSDPSGSSYEQYF.